This record looks at one TCR beta chain sequence and its context. No antigen is known for it. The data are from a study of T-cell memory formation after mild COVID-19. Points from the study as a whole: Contracting clones from day 15 to 85 showed balanced CD4/CD8; later expanders favored CD4+. Contracting clones localized mainly to CM and EM when CD4+ and mainly to EMRA when CD8+. The pre-infection memory compartment contained some responding clones, suggesting cross-reactive memory joined.

A 5'RACE reaction primed in the constant segment made cDNA libraries of TCR alpha and TCR beta, and these carried sample barcodes and UMIs. TCRdb reprocessed the 5' RACE reads via MiXCR and lists one record per CDR3 protein. The sample includes 190,000 or so distinct CDR3 sequences, 20% to 25% seen only once; the top ten take 20% to 25%. This CDR3 has 8 amino acids. Germline CDR1 reads GTSNPN; CDR2 reads SVGIG (reference sequence). The V end was cut by 2 bases, the J end by 13 bases, with 5 bases between. The chain carries TRBV30 and TRBJ1-2; D gene uncertain. The sequence derives from an adult woman who had mild COVID-19 (a few samples of this study predate the infection). Cell type and time point are not known. The sample was PBMCs or a T cell subset sorted from them (not recorded which). The CDR3 is CAWSRFTF. The DNA for the CDR3 is TGTGCCTGGAGTAGGTTCACCTTC.